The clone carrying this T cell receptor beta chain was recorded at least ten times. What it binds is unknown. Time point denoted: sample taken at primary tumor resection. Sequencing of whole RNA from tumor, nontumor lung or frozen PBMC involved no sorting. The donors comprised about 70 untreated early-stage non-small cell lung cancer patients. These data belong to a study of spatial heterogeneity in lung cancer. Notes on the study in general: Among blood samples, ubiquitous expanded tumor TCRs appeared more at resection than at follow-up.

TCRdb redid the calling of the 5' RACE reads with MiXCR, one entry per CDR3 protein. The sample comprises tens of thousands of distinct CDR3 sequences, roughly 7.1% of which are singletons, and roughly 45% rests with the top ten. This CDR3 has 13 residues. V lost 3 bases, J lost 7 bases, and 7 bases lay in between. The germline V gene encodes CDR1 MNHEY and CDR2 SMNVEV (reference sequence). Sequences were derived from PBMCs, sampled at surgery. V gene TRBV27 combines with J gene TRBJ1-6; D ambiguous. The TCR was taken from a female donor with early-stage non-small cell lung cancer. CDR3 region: CASSFSANSPLHF. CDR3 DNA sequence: TGTGCCAGCAGTTTTAGTGCAAATTCACCCCTCCACTTT.